The 5 T cell receptor beta chains below all came from one sample that was sequenced in a study of identical twins. One entry per CDR3 protein, called by TCRdb with MiXCR from the 5' RACE reads. This table holds 1.5 million to 2 million distinct CDR3 sequences, more than 30% found once. The sequenced sample was cord blood. Receptors were obtained from a newborn girl in good health.

V usage is TRBV13 and J usage is TRBJ2-7; TRBD2 matches 11 bases. Germline CDR1 and CDR2: PRHDT and FYEKMQ (reference sequence). Losses at the gene ends were 6 bases for V and 2 bases for J; bases not matched to a gene: 6. The CDR3 length is 15 residues. The CDR3, as DNA: TGTGCCAGCAGTCGAAGACTAGCGGGGACCTACGAGCAGTACTTC. Residues: CASSRRLAGTYEQYF.

This clonotype appeared a few times. The chain links TRBV5-8 to TRBJ2-1, with no clear D. The CDR3 totals 14 residues. V was pared by 2 bases and J by 4 bases, with 10 bases between. Germline V gene sequence: CDR1 SGHTS, CDR2 YDEGEE. In DNA form, the CDR3 reads TGTGCCAGCAGCTTTCCACAGACTTACAATGAGCAGTTCTTC. It codes for CASSFPQTYNEQFF.

The rearrangement links TRBV24-1 to TRBJ1-6, with TRBD1 identical over 7 bases. Germline loops: CDR1 KGHDR, CDR2 SFDVKD. This CDR3 is 15 amino acids long. V gave up 2 bases and J gave up 18 bases; unmatched junction bases: 15. CDR3 protein: CATSDSQGDNSHPHF. The DNA of the CDR3 is TGTGCCACCAGTGATTCGCAGGGGGATAATTCACACCCCCACTTT.

The chain has TRBV20-1 and TRBJ1-5; D is possibly TRBD1 (6 bases). The CDR3 totals 16 residues. CDR1 and CDR2 (germline): DFQATT, SNEGSKA (reference sequence). Trimming cost V 0 bases and J 4 bases, with 16 bases left between them. The CDR3 DNA sequence: TGCAGTGCTAGAGATCTAGGCAGGGGAGAAAATCAGCCCCAGCATTTT. Translation gives CSARDLGRGENQPQHF.

This rearrangement joins TRBV3-1 to TRBJ1-2; no clear D gene. The V gene's germline CDR1 is LGHDT and CDR2 YNNKEL (reference sequence). The CDR3 has 16 amino acids. Trimming shortened V by 10 bases and J by 0 bases, and 21 bases separated the two germline ends. The chain's CDR3 is CATTRVPDGTNYGYTF. The CDR3 region has the DNA TGTGCCACCACCCGAGTCCCGGACGGCACTAACTATGGCTACACCTTC.